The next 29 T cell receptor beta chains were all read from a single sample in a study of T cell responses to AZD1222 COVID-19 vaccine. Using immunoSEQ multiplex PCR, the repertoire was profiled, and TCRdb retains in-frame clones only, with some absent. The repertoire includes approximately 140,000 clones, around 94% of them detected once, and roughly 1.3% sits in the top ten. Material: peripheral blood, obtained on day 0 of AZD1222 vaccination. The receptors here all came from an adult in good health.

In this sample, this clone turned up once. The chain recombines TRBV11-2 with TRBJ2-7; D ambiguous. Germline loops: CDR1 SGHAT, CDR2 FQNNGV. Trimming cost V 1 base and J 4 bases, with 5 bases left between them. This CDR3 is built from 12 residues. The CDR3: CASSLVGYEQYV. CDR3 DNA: TGTGCCAGCAGCTTAGTTGGGTACGAGCAGTACGTC.

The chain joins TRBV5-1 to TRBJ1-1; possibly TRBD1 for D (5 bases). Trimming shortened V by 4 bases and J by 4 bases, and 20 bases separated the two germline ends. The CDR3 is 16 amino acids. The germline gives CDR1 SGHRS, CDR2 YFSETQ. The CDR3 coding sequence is TGCGCCAGCAGCCCGACGGGCGTCCACGGGGGCACTGAAGCTTTCTTT. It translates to CASSPTGVHGGTEAFF.

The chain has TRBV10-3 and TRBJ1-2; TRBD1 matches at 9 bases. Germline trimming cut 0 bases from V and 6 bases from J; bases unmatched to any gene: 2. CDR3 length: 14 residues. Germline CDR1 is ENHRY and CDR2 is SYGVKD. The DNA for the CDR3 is TGTGCCATCAGTGAGTCTTACAGGGGGCATGGCTACACCTTC. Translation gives CAISESYRGHGYTF.

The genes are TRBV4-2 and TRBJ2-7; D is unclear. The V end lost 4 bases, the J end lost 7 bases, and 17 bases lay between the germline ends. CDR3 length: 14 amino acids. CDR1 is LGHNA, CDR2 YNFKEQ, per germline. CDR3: CASSPQGPLKEQYV. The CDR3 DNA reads TGTGCCAGCAGCCCACAAGGACCTCTCAAAGAGCAGTACGTC.

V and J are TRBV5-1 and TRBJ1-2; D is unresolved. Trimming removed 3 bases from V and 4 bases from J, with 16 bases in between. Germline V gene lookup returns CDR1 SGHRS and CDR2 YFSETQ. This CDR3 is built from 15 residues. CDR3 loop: CASSSSGGVTYGYTF. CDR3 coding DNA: TGCGCCAGCAGCTCTTCCGGCGGGGTGACCTATGGCTACACCTTC. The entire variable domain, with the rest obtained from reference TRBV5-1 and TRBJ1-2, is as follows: KAGVTQTPRYLIKTRGQQVTLSCSPISGHRSVSWYQQTPGQGLQFLFEYFSETQRNKGNFPGRFSGRQFSNSRSEMNVSTLELGDSALYLCASSSSGGVTYGYTFGSGTRLTVV.

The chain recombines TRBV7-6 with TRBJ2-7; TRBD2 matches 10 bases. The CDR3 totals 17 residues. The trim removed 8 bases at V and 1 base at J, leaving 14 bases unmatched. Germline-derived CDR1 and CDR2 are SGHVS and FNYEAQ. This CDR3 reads CASPHGAGGEFSYEQYV. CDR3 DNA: TGTGCCAGCCCGCATGGAGCGGGAGGGGAGTTTTCCTACGAGCAGTACGTC.

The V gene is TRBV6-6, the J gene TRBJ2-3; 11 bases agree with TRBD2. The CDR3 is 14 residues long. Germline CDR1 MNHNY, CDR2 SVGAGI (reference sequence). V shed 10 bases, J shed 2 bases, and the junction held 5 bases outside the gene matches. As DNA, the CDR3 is TGTGCCACCAATAGCGGGAGGGCCACAGATACGCAGTATTTT. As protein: CATNSGRATDTQYF.

CDR3 residues: CASSLTEIAGEQFF. The CDR3 DNA reads as TGTGCCAGCAGCTTGACCGAAATAGCGGGTGAGCAGTTCTTC. V usage is TRBV7-9 and J usage is TRBJ2-1, with 7 bases aligning to TRBD2. This CDR3 is built from 14 residues. Per germline, CDR1 SEHNR and CDR2 FQNEAQ (reference sequence). V lost 3 bases, J lost 9 bases, and 8 bases stayed unmatched.

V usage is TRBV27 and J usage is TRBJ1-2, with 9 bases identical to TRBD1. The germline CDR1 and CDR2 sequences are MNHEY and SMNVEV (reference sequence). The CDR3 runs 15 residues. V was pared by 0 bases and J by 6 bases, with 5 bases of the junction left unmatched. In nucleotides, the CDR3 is TGTGCCAGCAGTTTATCCTCGACAGGGGGGGATGGCTACACCTTC. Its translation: CASSLSSTGGDGYTF.

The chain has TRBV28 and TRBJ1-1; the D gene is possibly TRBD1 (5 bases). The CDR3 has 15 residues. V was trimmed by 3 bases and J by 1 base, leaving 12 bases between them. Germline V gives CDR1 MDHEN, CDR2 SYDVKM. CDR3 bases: TGTGCCAGCAGTTTCTTGTCGGGACGGAACACTGAAGCTTTCTTT. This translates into CASSFLSGRNTEAFF.

CDR3 loop: CASSQRGRETQYF. The CDR3 DNA reads TGTGCCAGCAGCCAAAGGGGGCGGGAGACCCAGTACTTC. The chain links TRBV7-8 to TRBJ2-5; 7 bases match TRBD1. The trim removed 5 bases at V and 5 bases at J, leaving 5 bases unmatched. This CDR3 region has 13 residues. Germline V gene sequence: CDR1 SGHVS, CDR2 FQNEAQ.

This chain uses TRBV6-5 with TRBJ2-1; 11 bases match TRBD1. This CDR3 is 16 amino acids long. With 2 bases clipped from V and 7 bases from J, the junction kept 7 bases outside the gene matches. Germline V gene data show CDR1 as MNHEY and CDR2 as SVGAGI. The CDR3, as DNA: TGTGCCAGCAGTTACATTGGACAGGGGGCGCGTAATGAGCAGTTCTTC. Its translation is CASSYIGQGARNEQFF.

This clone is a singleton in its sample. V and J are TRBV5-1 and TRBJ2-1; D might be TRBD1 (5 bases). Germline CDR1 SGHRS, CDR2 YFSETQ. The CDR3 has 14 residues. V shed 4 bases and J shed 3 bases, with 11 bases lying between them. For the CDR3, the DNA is TGCGCCAGCAGCACCCTCGGACACTACAATGAGCAGTTCTTC. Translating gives CASSTLGHYNEQFF.

CDR3 in DNA: TGTGCCAGCAGTTACTCTTTCGGCAGCGCTGGAAACACCATATATTTT. It yields the protein CASSYSFGSAGNTIYF. The rearrangement joins TRBV6-5 to TRBJ1-3; unclear D gene. The CDR3 has 16 amino acids. The germline V and J ends were trimmed by 0 bases and 2 bases, with 11 bases remaining between them. CDR1 and CDR2 (germline): MNHEY, SVGAGI.

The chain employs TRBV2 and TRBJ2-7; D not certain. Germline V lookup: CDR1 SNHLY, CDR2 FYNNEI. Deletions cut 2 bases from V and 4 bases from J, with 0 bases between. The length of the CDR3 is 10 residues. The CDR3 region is CASSEYEQYV. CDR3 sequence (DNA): TGTGCCAGCAGTGAATACGAGCAGTACGTC.

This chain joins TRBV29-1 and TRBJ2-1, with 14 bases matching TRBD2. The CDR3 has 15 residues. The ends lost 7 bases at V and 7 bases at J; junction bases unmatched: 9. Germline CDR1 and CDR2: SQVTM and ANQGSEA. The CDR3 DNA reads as TGCAGCGCCGGACTAGCGGGAGGTCCTAAGAATGAGCAGTTCTTC. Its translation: CSAGLAGGPKNEQFF.

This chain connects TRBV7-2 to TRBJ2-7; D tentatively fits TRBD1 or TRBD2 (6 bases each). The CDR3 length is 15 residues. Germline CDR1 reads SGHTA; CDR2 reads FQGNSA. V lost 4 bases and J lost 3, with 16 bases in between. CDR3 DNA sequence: TGTGCCAGCAGCTCGCAGGCGGGACAAGGCTACGAGCAGTACGTC. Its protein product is CASSSQAGQGYEQYV.

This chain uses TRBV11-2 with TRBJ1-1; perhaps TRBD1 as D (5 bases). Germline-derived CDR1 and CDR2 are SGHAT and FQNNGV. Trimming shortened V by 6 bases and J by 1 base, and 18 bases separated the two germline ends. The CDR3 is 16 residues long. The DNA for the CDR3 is TGTGCCAGCAGTTCTGTTTCAGGGAGCCGGAACACTGAAGCTTTCTTT. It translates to CASSSVSGSRNTEAFF.

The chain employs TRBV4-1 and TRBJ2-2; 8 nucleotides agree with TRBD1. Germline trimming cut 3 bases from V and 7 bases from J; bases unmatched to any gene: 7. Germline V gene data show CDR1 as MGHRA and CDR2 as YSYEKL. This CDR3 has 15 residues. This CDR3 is CASSHTGQEDGELFF. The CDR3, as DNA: TGCGCCAGCAGCCATACGGGACAGGAGGACGGGGAGCTGTTTTTT.

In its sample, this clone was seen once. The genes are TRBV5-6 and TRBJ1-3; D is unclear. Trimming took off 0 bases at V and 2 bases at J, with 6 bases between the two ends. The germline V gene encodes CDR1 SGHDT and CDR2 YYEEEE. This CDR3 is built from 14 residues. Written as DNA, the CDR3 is TGTGCCAGCAGCTTGGACAGTCCTGGAAACACCATATATTTT. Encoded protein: CASSLDSPGNTIYF.

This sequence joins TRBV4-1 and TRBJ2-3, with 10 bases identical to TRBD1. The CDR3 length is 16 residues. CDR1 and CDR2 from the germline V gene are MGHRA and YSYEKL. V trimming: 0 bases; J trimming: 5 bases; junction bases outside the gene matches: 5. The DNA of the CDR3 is TGCGCCAGCAGCCAAGAACGACAGGGGGCGGGAGATACGCAGTATTTT. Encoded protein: CASSQERQGAGDTQYF.

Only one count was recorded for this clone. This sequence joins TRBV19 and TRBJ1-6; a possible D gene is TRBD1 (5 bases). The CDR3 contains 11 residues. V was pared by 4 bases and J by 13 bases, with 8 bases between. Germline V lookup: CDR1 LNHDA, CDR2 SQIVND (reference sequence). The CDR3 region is CASSTGTPLHF. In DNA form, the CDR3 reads TGTGCCAGTAGTACCGGGACCCCCCTCCACTTT.

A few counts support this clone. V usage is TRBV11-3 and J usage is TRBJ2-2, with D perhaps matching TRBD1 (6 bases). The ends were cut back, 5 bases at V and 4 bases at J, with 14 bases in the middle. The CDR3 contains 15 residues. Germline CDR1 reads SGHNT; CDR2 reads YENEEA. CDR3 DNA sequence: TGTGCCAGCAGCATCTCCGGGACATCCACCGGGGAGCTGTTTTTT. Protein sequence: CASSISGTSTGELFF.

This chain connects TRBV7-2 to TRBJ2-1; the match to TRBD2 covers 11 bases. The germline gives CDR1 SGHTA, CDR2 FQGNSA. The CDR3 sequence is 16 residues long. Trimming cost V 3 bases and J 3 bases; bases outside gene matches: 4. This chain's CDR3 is CASSFRLAGIYNEQFF. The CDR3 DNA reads TGTGCCAGCAGCTTTCGACTAGCGGGGATCTACAATGAGCAGTTCTTC.

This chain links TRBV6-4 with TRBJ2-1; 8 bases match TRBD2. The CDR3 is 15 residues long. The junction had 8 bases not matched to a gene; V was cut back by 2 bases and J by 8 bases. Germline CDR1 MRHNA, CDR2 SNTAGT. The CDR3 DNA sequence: TGTGCCAGCAGTGACAAGAGCGGGGGAGTCGATGAGCAGTTCTTC. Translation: CASSDKSGGVDEQFF.

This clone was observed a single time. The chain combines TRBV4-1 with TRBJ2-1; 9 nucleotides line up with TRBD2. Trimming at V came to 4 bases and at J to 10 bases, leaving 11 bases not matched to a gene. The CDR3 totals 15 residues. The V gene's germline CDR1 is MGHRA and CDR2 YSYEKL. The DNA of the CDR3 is TGCGCCAGCAGCCCTGGGGGGACTAGCCAACGGGAGCAGTTCTTC. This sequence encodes CASSPGGTSQREQFF.

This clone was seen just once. Here the CDR3 reads CASSLRDTEAFF. The CDR3, as DNA: TGTGCCAGCAGCTTGAGGGACACTGAAGCTTTCTTT. The chain couples TRBV5-8 to TRBJ1-1; no clear D. The CDR3 runs 12 residues. Trimming left V 1 base short and J 3 bases short, with 4 bases between. Germline V gene data show CDR1 as SGHTS and CDR2 as YDEGEE.

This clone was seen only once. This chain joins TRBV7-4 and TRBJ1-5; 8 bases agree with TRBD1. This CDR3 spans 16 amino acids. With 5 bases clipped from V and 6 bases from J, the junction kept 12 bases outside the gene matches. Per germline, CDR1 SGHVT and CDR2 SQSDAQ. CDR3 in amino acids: CASSRTGPRYCQPQHF. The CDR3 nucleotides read TGTGCCAGCAGCAGGACAGGGCCGCGTTATTGTCAGCCCCAGCATTTT.

The CDR3, as DNA: TGCGCCAGCAGCCAAGACGGACAGGGCTACGGTGAGCAGTTCTTC. Translated: CASSQDGQGYGEQFF. The chain links TRBV4-1 to TRBJ2-1; TRBD1 matches at 8 bases. Per germline, CDR1 MGHRA and CDR2 YSYEKL. The CDR3 is 15 amino acids. Trimming removed 0 bases from V and 9 bases from J; junction bases left unmatched: 7.